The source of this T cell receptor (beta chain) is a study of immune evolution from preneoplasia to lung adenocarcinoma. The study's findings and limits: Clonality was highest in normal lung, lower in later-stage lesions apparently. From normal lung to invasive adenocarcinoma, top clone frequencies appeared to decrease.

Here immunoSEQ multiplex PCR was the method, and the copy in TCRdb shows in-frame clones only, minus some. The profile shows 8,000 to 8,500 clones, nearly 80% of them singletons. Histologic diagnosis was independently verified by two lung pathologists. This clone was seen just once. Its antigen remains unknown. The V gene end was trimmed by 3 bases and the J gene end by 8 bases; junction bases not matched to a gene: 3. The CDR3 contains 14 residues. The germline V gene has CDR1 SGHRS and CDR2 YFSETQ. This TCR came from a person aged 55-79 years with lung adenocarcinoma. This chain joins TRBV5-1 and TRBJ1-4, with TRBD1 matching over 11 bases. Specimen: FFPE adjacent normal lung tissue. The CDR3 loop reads CASSSGQGAEKLFF. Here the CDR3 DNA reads TGCGCCAGCAGCTCCGGACAGGGGGCAGAAAAACTGTTTTTT.